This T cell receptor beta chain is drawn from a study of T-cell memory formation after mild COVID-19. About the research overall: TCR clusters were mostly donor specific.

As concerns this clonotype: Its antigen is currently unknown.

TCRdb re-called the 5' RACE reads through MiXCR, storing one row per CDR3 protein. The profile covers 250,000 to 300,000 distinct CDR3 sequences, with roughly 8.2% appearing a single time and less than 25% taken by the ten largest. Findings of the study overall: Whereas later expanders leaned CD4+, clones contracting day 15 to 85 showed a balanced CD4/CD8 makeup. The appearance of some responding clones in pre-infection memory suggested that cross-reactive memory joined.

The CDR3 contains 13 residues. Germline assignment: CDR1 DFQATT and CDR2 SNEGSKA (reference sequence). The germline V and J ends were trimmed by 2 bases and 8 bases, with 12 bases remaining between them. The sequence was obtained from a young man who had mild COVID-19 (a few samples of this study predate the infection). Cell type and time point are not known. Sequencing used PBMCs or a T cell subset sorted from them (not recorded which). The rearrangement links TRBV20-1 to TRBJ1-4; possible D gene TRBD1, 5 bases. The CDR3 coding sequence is TGCAGTGCTAGATGGGGGGGAGGAGAAAAACTGTTTTTT. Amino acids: CSARWGGGEKLFF.